This T cell receptor (beta chain) was documented in a study of blood T cell repertoires in COVID-19. As handled by the study authors: Researchers report that nucleated cell counts were estimated from reference gene primer amplification. Produced via immunoSEQ multiplex PCR; TCRdb's table is partial and in-frame only. From that table come the V and J calls and clone size; the DNA was used to work out D and trimming. The data hold roughly 250,000 clones, with approximately 81% observed a single time. The V end lost 0 bases, the J end lost 0 bases, and 9 bases lay between the germline ends. The CDR3 loop spans 15 amino acids. Germline loops: CDR1 LNHNV, CDR2 YYDKDF (reference sequence).

Sequenced material: peripheral blood. V gene TRBV15 combines with J gene TRBJ2-7, with D perhaps TRBD1 (5 bases). This clonotype was sampled from a man between 40 and 49 years old with acute or convalescent COVID-19. CDR3 sequence: CATSRDRQGSYEQYF. DNA for the CDR3: TGTGCCACCAGCAGAGATAGGCAGGGCTCCTACGAGCAGTACTTC.